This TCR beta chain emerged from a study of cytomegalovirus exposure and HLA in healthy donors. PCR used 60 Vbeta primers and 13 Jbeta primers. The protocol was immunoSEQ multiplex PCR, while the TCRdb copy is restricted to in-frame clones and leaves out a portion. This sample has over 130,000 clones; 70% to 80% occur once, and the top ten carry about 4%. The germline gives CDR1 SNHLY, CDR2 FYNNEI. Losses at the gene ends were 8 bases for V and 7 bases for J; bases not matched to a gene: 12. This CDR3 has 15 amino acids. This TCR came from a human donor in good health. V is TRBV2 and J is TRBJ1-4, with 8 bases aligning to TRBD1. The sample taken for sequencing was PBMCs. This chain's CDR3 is CASYQETGVAEKLFF. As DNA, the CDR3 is TGTGCCAGCTACCAAGAGACAGGGGTGGCTGAAAAACTGTTTTTT.